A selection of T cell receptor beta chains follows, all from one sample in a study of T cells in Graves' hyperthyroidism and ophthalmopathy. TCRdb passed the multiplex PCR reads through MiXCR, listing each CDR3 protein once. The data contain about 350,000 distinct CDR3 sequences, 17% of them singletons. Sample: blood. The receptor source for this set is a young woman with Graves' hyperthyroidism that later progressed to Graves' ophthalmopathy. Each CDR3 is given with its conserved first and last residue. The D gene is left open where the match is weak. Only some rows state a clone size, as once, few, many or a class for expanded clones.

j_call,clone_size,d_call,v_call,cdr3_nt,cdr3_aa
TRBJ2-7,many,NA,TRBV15,TGTGCCACCAGCCGGACCAGACAGGCCTTCTCCTACGAGCAGTACTTC,CATSRTRQAFSYEQYF
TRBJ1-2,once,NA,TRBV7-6,TGTGCCAGCAGCTTAGGGGCCTATGCTAACTATGGCTACACCTTC,CASSLGAYANYGYTF
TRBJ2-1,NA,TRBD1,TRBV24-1,TGTGCCACCAGTGATTGGAGGACAGGGGGCAGATCCGGGAATGAGCAGTTCTTC,CATSDWRTGGRSGNEQFF
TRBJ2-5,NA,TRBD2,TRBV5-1,TGCGCCAGCAGCCGACTGGCGGGAGTAGAGACCCAGTACTTC,CASSRLAGVETQYF
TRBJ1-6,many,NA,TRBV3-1,TGTGCCAGCAGCCAAGAGGGCGAGGGATCACCCCTCCACTTT,CASSQEGEGSPLHF
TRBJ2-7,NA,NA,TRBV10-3,TGTGCCATCAGTGATTTATCTTTTGAGGACTACGAGCAGTACTTC,CAISDLSFEDYEQYF
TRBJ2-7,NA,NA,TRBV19,TGTGCCAGTAGTGCACGGGAGAGCCACCCCTACGAGCAGTACTTC,CASSARESHPYEQYF
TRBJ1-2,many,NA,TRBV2,TGTGCCAGCAGCCTGTACTATGGCTACACCTTC,CASSLYYGYTF
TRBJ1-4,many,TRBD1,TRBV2,TGTGCCACAGGGGGCAGAACTAATGAAAAACTGTTTTTT,CATGGRTNEKLFF
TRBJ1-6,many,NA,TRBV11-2,TGTGCCAGCAGCTTAGGGTTTAATTCACCCCTCCACTTT,CASSLGFNSPLHF
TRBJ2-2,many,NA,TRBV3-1,TGTGCCAGCAGTCCAGGGGACGGGGAGCTGTTTTTT,CASSPGDGELFF
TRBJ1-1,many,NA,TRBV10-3,TGTGCCATCAGGAAAATTACGCCGGGACGGATAAACACTGAAGCTTTCTTT,CAIRKITPGRINTEAFF
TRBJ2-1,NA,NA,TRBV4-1,TGCGCCAGCAGCCAAGGTGGGAGCAATATCTACAATGAGCAGTTCTTC,CASSQGGSNIYNEQFF
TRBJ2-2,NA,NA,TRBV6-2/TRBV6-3,TGTGCCAGCAGTAGGACTACCTCGGGGGGGGAGCTGTTTTTT,CASSRTTSGGELFF
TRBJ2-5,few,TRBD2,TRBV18,TGTGCCAGCACAGGCACTAGCGGGAGTCTAGAGACCCAGTACTTC,CASTGTSGSLETQYF
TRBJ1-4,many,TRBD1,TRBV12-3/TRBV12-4,TGTGCCAGCACCCTACAGGGGGCAGATGAAAAACTGTTTTTT,CASTLQGADEKLFF
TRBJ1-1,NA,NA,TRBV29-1,TGCAGTCTGGCCCCACCGTGGGACACTGAAACTTTCTTT,CSLAPPWDTETFF
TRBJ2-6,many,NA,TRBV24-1,TGTGCCACCGGTCCGACCCAAGGGTCCTCTGGGGCCAACGTCCTGACTTTC,CATGPTQGSSGANVLTF
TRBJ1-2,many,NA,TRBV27,TGTGCCAGCAGTTTCCAGGGCGACTATGGCTACACCTTC,CASSFQGDYGYTF
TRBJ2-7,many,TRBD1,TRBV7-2,TGTGCCAGCAGCCCAATAGGACAGGGGTCGTACGAGCAGTACTTC,CASSPIGQGSYEQYF
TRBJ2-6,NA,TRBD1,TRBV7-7,TGTGCCAGCTTTCGTGGGACAGGGGGTTTCTCTGGGGCCAACGTCCTGACTTTC,CASFRGTGGFSGANVLTF
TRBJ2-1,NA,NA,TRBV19,TGTGCCAGTAGTCCCCACTCCGGGACAAATACCTACAATGGGCAGTTCTTC,CASSPHSGTNTYNGQFF
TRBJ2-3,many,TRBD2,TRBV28,TGTGCCAGCAGTTTAGCGGGGGGGCCGAAAGATACGCAGTATTTT,CASSLAGGPKDTQYF
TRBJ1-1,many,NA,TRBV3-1,TGTGCCAGCAGCCAAGACTCCGGGGGAGAAGCTTTCTTT,CASSQDSGGEAFF
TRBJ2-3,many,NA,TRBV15,TGTGCCACCAGCAGAGGTCGGGGTACAGATACGCAGTATTTT,CATSRGRGTDTQYF
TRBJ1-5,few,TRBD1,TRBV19,TGTGCCAGTAGTATATCGCAGGGGGCTGTGCGCAATCAGCCCCAGCATTTT,CASSISQGAVRNQPQHF
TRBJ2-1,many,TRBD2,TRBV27,TGTGCCAGCAGTCCCCGGGGGGGCCTTTTGCATGAGCAGTTCTTC,CASSPRGGLLHEQFF
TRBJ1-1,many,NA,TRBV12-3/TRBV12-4,TGTGCCAGCAGTCCCGACATTAACACTGAAGCTTTCTTT,CASSPDINTEAFF
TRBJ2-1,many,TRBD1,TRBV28,TGTGCCAGCCCCAGGACAGGAGGCAATGAGCAGTTCTTC,CASPRTGGNEQFF
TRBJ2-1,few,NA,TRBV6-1,TGTGCCAGCAGTGATCCGGGCGGCTACAATGAGCAGTTCTTC,CASSDPGGYNEQFF
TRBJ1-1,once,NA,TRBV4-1,TGCGCCAGCAGCCCACTCTGGGGGGGCGGCACTGAAGCTTTCTTT,CASSPLWGGGTEAFF
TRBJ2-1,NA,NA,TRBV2,TGTGCCAGCAGTGAAAGGAGGGGAGGATATAATGAGCAGTTCTTC,CASSERRGGYNEQFF
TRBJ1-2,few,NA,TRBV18,TGTGCCAGCTCACTGGTAACGGTTCGGGATGGCTACACCTTC,CASSLVTVRDGYTF
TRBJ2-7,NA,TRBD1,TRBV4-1,TGCGCCAGCAGCCAACCCTGCAGGGGGTACTACGAGCAGTACTTC,CASSQPCRGYYEQYF
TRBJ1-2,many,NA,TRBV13,TGTGCCAGCAGCTTAGGGACGTCCTATGGCTACACCTTC,CASSLGTSYGYTF
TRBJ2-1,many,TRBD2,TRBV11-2,TGTGCCAGCAGCTTAATTTCTCCCCTAGCGGGAGGGCACAATGAGCAGTTCTTC,CASSLISPLAGGHNEQFF
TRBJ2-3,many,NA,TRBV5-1,TGCGCCAGCAGCTTGGCTGGTGTTGGCAGAAGACAGTATTTT,CASSLAGVGRRQYF
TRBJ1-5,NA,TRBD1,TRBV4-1,TGCGCCAGCAGCCATCCAGGGGGCCAAGACTACCAAATCAATCAGCCCCAGCATTTT,CASSHPGGQDYQINQPQHF
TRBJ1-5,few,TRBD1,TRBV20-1,TGCAGTGCTAGAGATCGGGACAGACGCAATCAGCCCCAGCATTTT,CSARDRDRRNQPQHF
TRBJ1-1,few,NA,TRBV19,TGTGCCAGTAGTCGGCCTCAAGAGGGGAACACTGAAGCTTTCTTT,CASSRPQEGNTEAFF
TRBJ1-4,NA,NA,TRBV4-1,TGCGCCAGCAGCCATCCGGACAGCCTTAATGAAAAACTGTTTTTT,CASSHPDSLNEKLFF
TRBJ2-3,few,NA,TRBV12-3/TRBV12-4,TGTGCCAGCAGTAGAACAGGGACTCGAGCAGATACGCAGTATTTT,CASSRTGTRADTQYF
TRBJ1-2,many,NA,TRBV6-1,TGTGCCAGCAGTGAGATTGGGGGCTATGGCTACACCTTC,CASSEIGGYGYTF
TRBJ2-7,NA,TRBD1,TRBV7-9,TGTGCCAGCAGCTCCGGGACAGGAGGTTTCGACGAGCAGTACTTC,CASSSGTGGFDEQYF